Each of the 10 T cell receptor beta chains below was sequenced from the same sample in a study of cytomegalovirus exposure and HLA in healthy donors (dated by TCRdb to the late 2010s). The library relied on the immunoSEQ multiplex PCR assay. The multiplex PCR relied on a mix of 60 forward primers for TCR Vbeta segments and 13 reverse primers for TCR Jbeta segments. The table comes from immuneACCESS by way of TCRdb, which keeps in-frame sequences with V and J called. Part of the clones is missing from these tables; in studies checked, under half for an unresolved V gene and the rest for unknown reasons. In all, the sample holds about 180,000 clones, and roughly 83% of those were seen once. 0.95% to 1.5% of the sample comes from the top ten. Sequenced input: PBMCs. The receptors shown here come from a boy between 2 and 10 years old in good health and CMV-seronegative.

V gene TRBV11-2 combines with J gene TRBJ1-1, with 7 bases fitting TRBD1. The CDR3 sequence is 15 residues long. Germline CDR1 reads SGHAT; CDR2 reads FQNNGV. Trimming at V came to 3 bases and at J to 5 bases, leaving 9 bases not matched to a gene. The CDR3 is CASSLTGRGETEAFF. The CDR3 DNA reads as TGTGCCAGCAGCTTGACAGGGCGAGGGGAAACTGAAGCTTTCTTT.

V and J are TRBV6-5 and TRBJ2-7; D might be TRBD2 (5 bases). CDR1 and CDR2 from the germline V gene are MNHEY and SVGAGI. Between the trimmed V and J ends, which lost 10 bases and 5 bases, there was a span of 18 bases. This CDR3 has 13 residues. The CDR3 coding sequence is TGTGCCACAACGTCGAGAGCGGAGAACGAGCAGTACGTC. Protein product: CATTSRAENEQYV.

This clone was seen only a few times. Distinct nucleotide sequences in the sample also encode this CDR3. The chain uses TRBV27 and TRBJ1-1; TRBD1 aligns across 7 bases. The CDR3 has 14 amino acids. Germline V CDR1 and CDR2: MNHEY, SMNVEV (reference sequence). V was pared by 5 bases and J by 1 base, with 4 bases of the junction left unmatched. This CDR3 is CASSPDRANTEAFF. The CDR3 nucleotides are TGTGCCAGCAGTCCAGACAGGGCGAACACTGAAGCTTTCTTT.

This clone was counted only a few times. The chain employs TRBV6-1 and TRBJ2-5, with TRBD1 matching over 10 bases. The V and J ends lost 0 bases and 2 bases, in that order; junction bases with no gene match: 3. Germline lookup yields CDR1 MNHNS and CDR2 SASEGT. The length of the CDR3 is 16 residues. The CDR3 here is CASSEAKGQGQETQYF. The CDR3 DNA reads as TGTGCCAGCAGTGAAGCGAAGGGACAGGGGCAAGAGACCCAGTACTTC.

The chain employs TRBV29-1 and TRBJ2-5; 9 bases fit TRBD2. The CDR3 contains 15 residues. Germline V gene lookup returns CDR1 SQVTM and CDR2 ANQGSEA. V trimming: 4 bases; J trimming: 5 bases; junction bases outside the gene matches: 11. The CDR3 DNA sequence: TGCAGCGTTGTCCCCTTTAGCGGGGGAAGGGAGACCCAGTACTTC. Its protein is CSVVPFSGGRETQYF. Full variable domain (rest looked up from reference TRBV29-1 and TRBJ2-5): SAVISQKPSRDICQRGTSLTIQCQVDSQVTMMFWYRQQPGQSLTLIATANQGSEATYESGFVIDKFPISRPNLTFSTLTVSNMSPEDSSIYLCSVVPFSGGRETQYFGPGTRLLVL.

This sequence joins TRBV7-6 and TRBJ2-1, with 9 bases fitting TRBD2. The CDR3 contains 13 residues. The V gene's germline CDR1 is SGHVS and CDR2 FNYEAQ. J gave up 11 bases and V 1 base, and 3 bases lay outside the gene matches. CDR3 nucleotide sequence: TGTGCCAGCAGCTTAGGACTAGCGGCAAAGCAGTTCTTC. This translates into CASSLGLAAKQFF.

The CDR3 coding sequence is TGTGCCAGCAGCTCAATGACTAGCGGTACCTACGAGCAGTACTTC. Amino acids: CASSSMTSGTYEQYF. The J gene is TRBJ2-7, the V gene TRBV13; 9 nucleotides align to TRBD2. The germline V gene encodes CDR1 PRHDT and CDR2 FYEKMQ (reference sequence). This CDR3 contains 15 residues. V lost 4 bases and J lost 2; bases outside the gene matches: 6.

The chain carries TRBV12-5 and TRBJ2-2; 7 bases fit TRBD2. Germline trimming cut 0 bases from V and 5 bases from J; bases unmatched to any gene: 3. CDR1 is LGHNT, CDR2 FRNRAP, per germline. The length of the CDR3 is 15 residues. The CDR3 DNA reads TGTGCTAGTGGTTTGGTAGAGGGAGGGACCGGGGAGCTGTTTTTT. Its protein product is CASGLVEGGTGELFF.

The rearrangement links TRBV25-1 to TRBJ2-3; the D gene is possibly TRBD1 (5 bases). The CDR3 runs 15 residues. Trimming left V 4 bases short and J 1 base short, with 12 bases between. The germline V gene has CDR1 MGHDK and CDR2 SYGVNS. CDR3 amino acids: CASSGARVGTDTQYF. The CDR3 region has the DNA TGTGCCAGCAGTGGGGCCAGGGTGGGCACAGATACGCAGTATTTT.

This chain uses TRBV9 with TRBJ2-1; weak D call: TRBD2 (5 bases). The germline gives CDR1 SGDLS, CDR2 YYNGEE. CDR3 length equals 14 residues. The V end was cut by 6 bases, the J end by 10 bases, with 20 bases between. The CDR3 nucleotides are TGTGCCAGCACCATCGACCCAGGAGGAAAAGAGCAGTTCTTC. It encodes CASTIDPGGKEQFF.